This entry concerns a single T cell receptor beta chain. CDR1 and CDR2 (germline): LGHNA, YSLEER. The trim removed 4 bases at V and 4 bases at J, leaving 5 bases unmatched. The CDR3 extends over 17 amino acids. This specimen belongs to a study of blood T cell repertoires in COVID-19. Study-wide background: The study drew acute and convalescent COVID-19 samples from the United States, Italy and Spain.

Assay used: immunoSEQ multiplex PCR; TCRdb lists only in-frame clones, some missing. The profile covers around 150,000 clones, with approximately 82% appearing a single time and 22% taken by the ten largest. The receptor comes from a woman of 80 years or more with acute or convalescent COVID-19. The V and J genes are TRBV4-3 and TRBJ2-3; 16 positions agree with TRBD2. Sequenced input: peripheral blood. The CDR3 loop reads CASSPGTSGRGADTQYF. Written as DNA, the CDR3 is TGCGCCAGCAGCCCCGGGACTAGCGGGAGGGGAGCAGATACGCAGTATTTT.